Described below is a single T cell receptor beta chain sequence and its context. Its matching antigen is unknown. In the original processing: Conventional T cell pools: approximately 99,000 distinct patient, about 1.4x10^5 donor TCRbeta sequences. Clones were sequenced by immunoSEQ multiplex PCR, and TCRdb holds only the in-frame ones, with some missing. V, J and clone size are those of that table, while D and trimming were read from the DNA. The sample has fewer than 30,000 clones, around 97% seen once. The data stem from a study of B cell selection in AIRE deficiency. Overall study findings and caveats: Only around a tenth of approximately 3,700 shared Treg sequences were patient-specific; 30% to 40% healthy-specific. Patient Tconv cells held around 30% of Treg sequences shared by healthy donors.

This CDR3 spans 13 amino acids. The V end lost 2 bases, the J end lost 2 bases, and 7 bases lay between the germline ends. Germline CDR1 and CDR2: SGHRS and YFSETQ. The sorted conventional CD4 T cells were gated as CD4+CD127+. The V call is TRBV5-1, the J call TRBJ1-2; D ambiguous. This TCR came from a human donor with AIRE deficiency. Sample: conventional CD4+ T cells sorted from PBMCs. CDR3 sequence reads: CASSFYSNYGYTF. Written as DNA, the CDR3 is TGCGCCAGCAGCTTTTACAGCAACTATGGCTACACCTTC.